This note documents a single TCR beta chain sequence. What it binds is unknown. Quantitative barcoded 5'-RACE was used to prepare TCR beta libraries. In TCRdb, the 5' RACE reads were re-called with MiXCR into one record per CDR3 protein. The sample contains a few hundred thousand distinct CDR3 sequences, 15% to 20% of which appear only once. The sample originates from a study of CD8 T cells in ankylosing spondylitis. With 4 bases removed from V and 5 bases from J, the gap between germline ends came to 22 bases. Germline lookup yields CDR1 SGDLS and CDR2 YYNGEE. The CDR3 spans 17 residues. Study observations and caveats: Clones linked with disease were CD8+ and fairly uncommon in the peripheral blood. Several of the motif variants were reported before in synovial fluid and blood from reactive arthritis. One TCR beta motif, made up of roughly 8 highly homologous variants, appeared characteristic of ankylosing spondylitis blood.

Input material: blood, either unsorted or a sorted T cell fraction (not recorded which). This chain uses TRBV9 with TRBJ1-3; D unresolved. The source of this sequence is a male donor with ankylosing spondylitis. The CDR3 DNA reads as TGTGCCAGCAGCTCAACCCCTGGTGGAGAAAGGAGAAACACCATATATTTT. As protein: CASSSTPGGERRNTIYF.